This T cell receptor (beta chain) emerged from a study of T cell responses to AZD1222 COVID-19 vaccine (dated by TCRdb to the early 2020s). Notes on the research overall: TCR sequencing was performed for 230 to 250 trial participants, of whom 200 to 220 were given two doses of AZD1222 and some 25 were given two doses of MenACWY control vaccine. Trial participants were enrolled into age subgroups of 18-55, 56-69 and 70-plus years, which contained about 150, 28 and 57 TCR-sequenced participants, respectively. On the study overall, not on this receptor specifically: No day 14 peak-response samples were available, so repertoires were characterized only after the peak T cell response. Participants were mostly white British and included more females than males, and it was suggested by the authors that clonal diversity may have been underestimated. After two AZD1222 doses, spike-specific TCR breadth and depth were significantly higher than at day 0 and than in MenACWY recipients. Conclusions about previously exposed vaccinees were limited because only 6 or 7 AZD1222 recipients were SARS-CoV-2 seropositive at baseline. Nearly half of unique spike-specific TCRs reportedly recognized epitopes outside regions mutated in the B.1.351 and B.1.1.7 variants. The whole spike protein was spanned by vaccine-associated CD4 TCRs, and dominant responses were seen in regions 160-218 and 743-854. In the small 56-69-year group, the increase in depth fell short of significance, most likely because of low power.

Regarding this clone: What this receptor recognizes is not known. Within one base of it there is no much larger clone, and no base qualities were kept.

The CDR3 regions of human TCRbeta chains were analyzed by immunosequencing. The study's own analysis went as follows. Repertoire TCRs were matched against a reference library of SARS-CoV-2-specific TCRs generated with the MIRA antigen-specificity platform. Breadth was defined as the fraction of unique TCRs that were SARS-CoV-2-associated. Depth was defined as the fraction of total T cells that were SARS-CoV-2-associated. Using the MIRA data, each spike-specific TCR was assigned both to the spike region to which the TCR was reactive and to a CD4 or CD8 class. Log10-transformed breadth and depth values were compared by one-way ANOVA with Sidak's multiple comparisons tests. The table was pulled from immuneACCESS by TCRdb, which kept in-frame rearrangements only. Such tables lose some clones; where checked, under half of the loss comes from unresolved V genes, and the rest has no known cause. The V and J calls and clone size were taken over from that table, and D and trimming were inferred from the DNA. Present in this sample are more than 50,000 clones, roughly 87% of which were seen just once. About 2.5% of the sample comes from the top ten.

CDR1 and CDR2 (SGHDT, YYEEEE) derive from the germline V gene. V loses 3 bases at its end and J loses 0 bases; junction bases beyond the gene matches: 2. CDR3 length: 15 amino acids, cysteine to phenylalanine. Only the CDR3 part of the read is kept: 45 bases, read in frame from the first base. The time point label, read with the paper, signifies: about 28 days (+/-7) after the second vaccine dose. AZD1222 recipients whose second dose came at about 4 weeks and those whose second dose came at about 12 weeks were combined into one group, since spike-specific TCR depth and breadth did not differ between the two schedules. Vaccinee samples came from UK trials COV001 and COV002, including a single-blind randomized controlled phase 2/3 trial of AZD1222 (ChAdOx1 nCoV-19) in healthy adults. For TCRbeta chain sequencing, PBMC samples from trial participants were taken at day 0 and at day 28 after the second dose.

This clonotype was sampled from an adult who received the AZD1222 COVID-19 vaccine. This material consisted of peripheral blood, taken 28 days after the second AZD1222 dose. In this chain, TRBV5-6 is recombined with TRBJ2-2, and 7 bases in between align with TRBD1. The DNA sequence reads TGTGCCAGCAGCTCACAGGGGCCGAACACCGGGGAGCTGTTTTTT. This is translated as CASSSQGPNTGELFF.